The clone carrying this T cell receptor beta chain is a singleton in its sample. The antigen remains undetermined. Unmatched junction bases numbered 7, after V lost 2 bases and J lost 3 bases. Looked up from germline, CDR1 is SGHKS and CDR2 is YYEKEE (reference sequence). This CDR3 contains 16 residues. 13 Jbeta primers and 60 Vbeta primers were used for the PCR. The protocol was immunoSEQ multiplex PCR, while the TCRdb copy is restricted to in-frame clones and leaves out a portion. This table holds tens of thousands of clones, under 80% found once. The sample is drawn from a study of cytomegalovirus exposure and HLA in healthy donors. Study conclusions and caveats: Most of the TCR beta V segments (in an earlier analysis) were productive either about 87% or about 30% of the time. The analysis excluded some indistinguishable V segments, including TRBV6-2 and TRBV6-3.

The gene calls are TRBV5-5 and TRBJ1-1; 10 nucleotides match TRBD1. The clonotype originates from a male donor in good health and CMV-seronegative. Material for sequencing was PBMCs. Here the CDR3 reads CASSFGDRGRDTEAFF. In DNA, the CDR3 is TGTGCCAGCAGCTTCGGGGACAGGGGTAGGGACACTGAAGCTTTCTTT.